This is a list of T cell receptor beta chains from one sample in a study of naive and memory T cell subsets. TCRdb processed the UMI-ligation and nested PCR reads anew with MiXCR; each CDR3 protein has one entry. The data hold approximately 140,000 distinct CDR3 sequences, with about 23% observed a single time. Material for sequencing was naive CD4+ T cells from blood. These receptors all stem from a human donor in good health. CDR3s include the opening cysteine and the closing phenylalanine or tryptophan. The order of the fields is clone size, V gene, D gene, J gene, CDR3 DNA, CDR3 protein. The D gene is left open where the match is weak. For some rows the clone size is stated as once, few or many, or as a class when expanded; others skip it.

abundance: many
v_gene: TRBV7-2
d_gene: NA
j_gene: TRBJ2-4
CDR3nt: TGTGCCAGCAGCTTACACGGGGGAGCTGGGTTTGAGATTCAGTACTTC
CDR3aa: CASSLHGGAGFEIQYF

abundance: few
v_gene: TRBV28
d_gene: TRBD1
j_gene: TRBJ2-7
CDR3nt: TGTGCCAGCAGTTACCCGATAAAACAGGGGGCGCGTCGGATCGAGCAGTACTTC
CDR3aa: CASSYPIKQGARRIEQYF

abundance: many
v_gene: TRBV11-2
d_gene: NA
j_gene: TRBJ2-3
CDR3nt: TGTGCCAGCAGCCGTATCACAGATACGCAGTATTTT
CDR3aa: CASSRITDTQYF

abundance: NA
v_gene: TRBV14
d_gene: NA
j_gene: TRBJ1-3
CDR3nt: TGTGCCAGCAGCCAAGCTCGAGGACACACCATATATTTT
CDR3aa: CASSQARGHTIYF

abundance: few
v_gene: TRBV11-2
d_gene: NA
j_gene: TRBJ2-1
CDR3nt: TGTGCCAGCAGCCCGTTTAAGGGACTCGGCTCCTACAATGAGCAGTTCTTC
CDR3aa: CASSPFKGLGSYNEQFF

abundance: NA
v_gene: TRBV7-2
d_gene: NA
j_gene: TRBJ1-1
CDR3nt: TGTGCCAGCAGCTTAGCACAGAAGGGCACTGAAGCTTTCTTT
CDR3aa: CASSLAQKGTEAFF

abundance: many
v_gene: TRBV30
d_gene: NA
j_gene: TRBJ2-1
CDR3nt: TGTGCCTGGAGAGAACGAGGATCCTACAATGAGCAGTTCTTC
CDR3aa: CAWRERGSYNEQFF

abundance: few
v_gene: TRBV5-1
d_gene: TRBD2
j_gene: TRBJ2-3
CDR3nt: TGCGCCAGCAGCATAGGACTAGCGGGAGTCCGGACAGATACGCAGTATTTT
CDR3aa: CASSIGLAGVRTDTQYF

abundance: NA
v_gene: TRBV2
d_gene: TRBD1
j_gene: TRBJ2-3
CDR3nt: TGTGCCAGCAGAACCACAGGGGCCGGACCAGATACGCAGTATTTT
CDR3aa: CASRTTGAGPDTQYF

abundance: NA
v_gene: TRBV7-6
d_gene: TRBD2
j_gene: TRBJ2-3
CDR3nt: TGTGCCAGCAGCTTGGGATCCCCAGCGGGGACAGATACGCAGTATTTT
CDR3aa: CASSLGSPAGTDTQYF

abundance: NA
v_gene: TRBV10-3
d_gene: NA
j_gene: TRBJ2-7
CDR3nt: TGTGCCATCAGTGGGACAGGAGGGATGGGGGAGCAGTACTTC
CDR3aa: CAISGTGGMGEQYF

abundance: few
v_gene: TRBV12-3/TRBV12-4
d_gene: TRBD1
j_gene: TRBJ1-2
CDR3nt: TGTGCCAGCAGTCCGACAGGGGGCGCCTATGGCTACACCTTC
CDR3aa: CASSPTGGAYGYTF

abundance: many
v_gene: TRBV30
d_gene: NA
j_gene: TRBJ1-1
CDR3nt: TGTGCCTGGAGTTCGCCAGGGCGGAACACTGAAGCTTTCTTT
CDR3aa: CAWSSPGRNTEAFF

abundance: NA
v_gene: TRBV3-1
d_gene: NA
j_gene: TRBJ2-7
CDR3nt: TGTGCCAGCAGCCAATGGAGCGATACCTACGAGCAGTACTTC
CDR3aa: CASSQWSDTYEQYF

abundance: NA
v_gene: TRBV5-1
d_gene: TRBD2
j_gene: TRBJ2-3
CDR3nt: TGCGCCAGCAGCTTCCAGACTAGCGGGCGCACAGATACGCAGTATTTT
CDR3aa: CASSFQTSGRTDTQYF

abundance: NA
v_gene: TRBV12-3/TRBV12-4
d_gene: NA
j_gene: TRBJ1-3
CDR3nt: TGTGCCAGCAGTTTAGGCGGCACTGGAAACACCATATATTTT
CDR3aa: CASSLGGTGNTIYF

abundance: NA
v_gene: TRBV6-5
d_gene: NA
j_gene: TRBJ2-2
CDR3nt: TGTGCCAGCAGTTCGGTCAGGGATGGAGGCGGGGAGCTGTTTTTT
CDR3aa: CASSSVRDGGGELFF

abundance: NA
v_gene: TRBV4-2
d_gene: TRBD2
j_gene: TRBJ2-7
CDR3nt: TGTGCCAGCAGCCAGGGTCTTAGCGGGGGTTCTGGCGAGCAGTACTTC
CDR3aa: CASSQGLSGGSGEQYF

abundance: few
v_gene: TRBV7-2
d_gene: TRBD1
j_gene: TRBJ2-3
CDR3nt: TGTGCCAGCAGCATTCAGGGGGCGGCAGATACGCAGTATTTT
CDR3aa: CASSIQGAADTQYF

abundance: NA
v_gene: TRBV12-3/TRBV12-4
d_gene: TRBD2
j_gene: TRBJ2-1
CDR3nt: TGTGCCAGCAGTTTCGGACTAGCGTCTTCCTACAATGAGCAGTTCTTC
CDR3aa: CASSFGLASSYNEQFF

abundance: NA
v_gene: TRBV15
d_gene: TRBD1
j_gene: TRBJ2-7
CDR3nt: TGTGCCACCAGCAACCGGCCGCGGACAGGTAACTACGAGCAGTACTTC
CDR3aa: CATSNRPRTGNYEQYF

abundance: NA
v_gene: TRBV29-1
d_gene: NA
j_gene: TRBJ2-3
CDR3nt: TGCAGCGTTGACGGGGGCAGACCTAGCACAGATACGCAGTATTTT
CDR3aa: CSVDGGRPSTDTQYF

abundance: NA
v_gene: TRBV20-1
d_gene: NA
j_gene: TRBJ1-1
CDR3nt: TGCAGTGCTAGAACCCAGAGCACTGAAGCTTTCTTT
CDR3aa: CSARTQSTEAFF

abundance: many
v_gene: TRBV20-1
d_gene: NA
j_gene: TRBJ2-1
CDR3nt: TGCAGTGCTAGAGCCAGGAGGCAACGGGAGTTTGAGCAGTTCTTC
CDR3aa: CSARARRQREFEQFF

abundance: few
v_gene: TRBV5-1
d_gene: TRBD1
j_gene: TRBJ2-1
CDR3nt: TGCGCCAGCAGCTTGGTTCTCGGGACAGGGGGCGGTGAGCAGTTCTTC
CDR3aa: CASSLVLGTGGGEQFF

abundance: NA
v_gene: TRBV7-9
d_gene: NA
j_gene: TRBJ2-5
CDR3nt: TGTGCCAGCAGCTTAGGGTTCGGGGTCCAAGAGACCCAGTACTTC
CDR3aa: CASSLGFGVQETQYF

abundance: NA
v_gene: TRBV12-5
d_gene: NA
j_gene: TRBJ2-7
CDR3nt: TGTGCTAGTGGTTCTTTGGGACAAACACTCCGGGGATACGAGCAGTACTTC
CDR3aa: CASGSLGQTLRGYEQYF

abundance: NA
v_gene: TRBV7-2
d_gene: NA
j_gene: TRBJ2-1
CDR3nt: TGTGCCAGCAGCAACGCGCTAGCCTCATACAATGAGCAGTTCTTC
CDR3aa: CASSNALASYNEQFF

abundance: few
v_gene: TRBV29-1
d_gene: NA
j_gene: TRBJ2-3
CDR3nt: TGCAGCGTTAGAGCTAGCACAGATACGCAGTATTTT
CDR3aa: CSVRASTDTQYF

abundance: many
v_gene: TRBV5-4
d_gene: TRBD2
j_gene: TRBJ2-1
CDR3nt: TGTGCCAGCAGCCCCGGGACTAGGGTCAATGAGCAGTTCTTC
CDR3aa: CASSPGTRVNEQFF

abundance: few
v_gene: TRBV12-3/TRBV12-4
d_gene: TRBD1
j_gene: TRBJ1-6
CDR3nt: TGTGCCAGCAGTCGACAGGGCGAAGGCGGTTCACCCCTCCACTTT
CDR3aa: CASSRQGEGGSPLHF

abundance: NA
v_gene: TRBV7-8
d_gene: TRBD2
j_gene: TRBJ2-1
CDR3nt: TGTGCCAGCAGCCGGGCACGGAGCGGGGCTAGCTACAATGAGCAGTTCTTC
CDR3aa: CASSRARSGASYNEQFF

abundance: many
v_gene: TRBV7-9
d_gene: NA
j_gene: TRBJ2-1
CDR3nt: TGTGCCAGCAGCTCCTACCCCCCACGGCGGGACCCATACAATGAGCAGTTCTTC
CDR3aa: CASSSYPPRRDPYNEQFF